This T cell receptor (beta chain) was identified during a study of Ad26.COV2.S vaccination and SARS-CoV-2 variants. Findings of the study overall: People given the vaccine had a wider spike-specific TCR breadth than placebo recipients did. Similar non-spike TCR breadth was seen in vaccine and placebo recipients.

CDR1 KGHSH and CDR2 LQKENI come from the germline V gene. The ends lost 4 bases at V and 2 bases at J; junction bases unmatched: 4. The CDR3 is 15 residues long. Of note for this clone: What it binds is unknown.

The data were produced by immunoSEQ multiplex PCR, yet TCRdb's version contains in-frame clones alone and is incomplete. Here the sample spans approximately 460,000 clones, about 88% being singletons. As for treatment: about 20 received Ad26.COV2.S at low or high dose, single or two shots; 5 received placebo; per-sample allocation not given. It was on day 63 after the first vaccine or placebo injection that samples were taken. The chain joins TRBV18 to TRBJ2-3, with TRBD2 matching over 9 bases. This TCR came from a person between 18 and 65 years old who received the Ad26.COV2.S COVID-19 vaccine or a placebo. The material sequenced was peripheral blood, taken in a trial of Ad26.COV2.S vaccine versus placebo. The DNA for the CDR3 is TGTGCCAGCTCACGAGCGGGGGGTAACACAGATACGCAGTATTTT. Translation gives CASSRAGGNTDTQYF.